A selection of T cell receptor beta chains follows, all from one sample in a study of blood T cell repertoires in COVID-19. Method: immunoSEQ multiplex PCR; TCRdb's copy keeps in-frame clones and lacks some. This table has 250,000 to 350,000 clones, about 85% appearing once. Material for sequencing was peripheral blood. These receptors came from a woman between 45 and 65 years old who had recovered from COVID-19. The CDR3 runs from the conserved cysteine through the conserved F or W. D genes are given only for firm matches. Some rows mark clone size as missing; the rest say once, few, many or name a class of expanded clone.

CDR3 protein: CASSEGVGAYGYTF; CDR3 DNA: TGTGCCAGCAGCGAGGGGGTTGGAGCATATGGCTACACCTTC; D gene: -; J gene: TRBJ1-2; V gene: TRBV9; clone size: -
CDR3 protein: CASSRDRSMNTEAFF; CDR3 DNA: TGTGCCAGCTCCCGGGACAGAAGCATGAACACTGAAGCTTTCTTT; D gene: TRBD1; J gene: TRBJ1-1; V gene: TRBV18; clone size: -
CDR3 protein: CASSSLMGSDNEQFF; CDR3 DNA: TGTGCCAGCAGCTCGCTCATGGGTAGCGACAATGAGCAGTTCTTC; D gene: -; J gene: TRBJ2-1; V gene: TRBV7-8; clone size: -
CDR3 protein: CASSVQGAISGYTF; CDR3 DNA: TGCGCCAGCAGCGTACAGGGGGCGATCTCTGGCTACACCTTC; D gene: TRBD1; J gene: TRBJ1-2; V gene: TRBV5-1; clone size: -
CDR3 protein: CASSQDRGAIQETQYF; CDR3 DNA: TGTGCCAGCAGCCAAGATCGGGGGGCGATACAAGAGACCCAGTACTTC; D gene: -; J gene: TRBJ2-5; V gene: TRBV3-1/TRBV3-2; clone size: -
CDR3 protein: CASSLLAGGRDTQYF; CDR3 DNA: TGTGCCAGCAGCTTACTAGCGGGAGGGCGGGATACGCAGTATTTT; D gene: TRBD2; J gene: TRBJ2-3; V gene: TRBV7-2; clone size: -
CDR3 protein: CASSSAGGTDTQYF; CDR3 DNA: TGTGCCAGCAGCTCGGCGGGGGGCACAGATACGCAGTATTTT; D gene: TRBD2; J gene: TRBJ2-3; V gene: TRBV5-4; clone size: many
CDR3 protein: CASSINTAGTVSNQPQHF; CDR3 DNA: TGTGCCAGTAGTATTAATACGGCCGGGACAGTTAGCAATCAGCCCCAGCATTTT; D gene: TRBD1; J gene: TRBJ1-5; V gene: TRBV19; clone size: -
CDR3 protein: CASSIAGGTEAFF; CDR3 DNA: TGTGCCAGTAGTATAGCGGGGGGGACTGAAGCTTTCTTT; D gene: -; J gene: TRBJ1-1; V gene: TRBV19; clone size: -
CDR3 protein: CASSSPGTGSRSPLHF; CDR3 DNA: TGTGCCAGCAGCTCTCCCGGGACAGGGAGTCGATCACCCCTCCACTTT; D gene: TRBD1; J gene: TRBJ1-6; V gene: TRBV5-6; clone size: -
CDR3 protein: CASSQDLNFGANVLTF; CDR3 DNA: TGTGCCAGCAGCCAAGACCTTAATTTTGGGGCCAACGTCCTGACTTTC; D gene: -; J gene: TRBJ2-6; V gene: TRBV3-1/TRBV3-2; clone size: -
CDR3 protein: CASSFGGDLNSPLHF; CDR3 DNA: TGTGCCAGCAGTTTCGGAGGGGACCTTAATTCACCCCTCCACTTT; D gene: -; J gene: TRBJ1-6; V gene: TRBV27; clone size: -
CDR3 protein: CASSVAVSGNTIYF; CDR3 DNA: TGTGCCAGCAGCGTAGCGGTCTCTGGAAACACCATATATTTT; D gene: -; J gene: TRBJ1-3; V gene: TRBV9; clone size: -
CDR3 protein: CASSRGGGRGTGELFF; CDR3 DNA: TGCGCCAGCAGCCGGGGCGGGGGCCGGGGCACCGGGGAGCTGTTTTTT; D gene: -; J gene: TRBJ2-2; V gene: TRBV4-3; clone size: -
CDR3 protein: CASSPTGSLGEQYF; CDR3 DNA: TGTGCCAGCAGCCCAACCGGGAGCTTAGGCGAGCAGTACTTC; D gene: -; J gene: TRBJ2-7; V gene: TRBV3-1/TRBV3-2; clone size: -
CDR3 protein: CASSRKRGGYNEQFF; CDR3 DNA: TGTGCCAGTAGTAGAAAGCGGGGGGGGTACAATGAGCAGTTCTTC; D gene: TRBD2; J gene: TRBJ2-1; V gene: TRBV19; clone size: -
CDR3 protein: CASSLNGRAETQYF; CDR3 DNA: TGTGCCAGCAGCTTAAACGGCCGAGCGGAGACCCAGTACTTC; D gene: -; J gene: TRBJ2-5; V gene: TRBV7-2; clone size: -
CDR3 protein: CASSFPGVNEAFF; CDR3 DNA: TGTGCCAGCAGCTTCCCCGGGGTTAATGAAGCTTTCTTT; D gene: -; J gene: TRBJ1-1; V gene: TRBV5-6; clone size: -
CDR3 protein: CAVQNYMNTEAFF; CDR3 DNA: TGTGCGGTGCAGAACTACATGAACACTGAAGCTTTCTTT; D gene: -; J gene: TRBJ1-1; V gene: TRBV28; clone size: -
CDR3 protein: CASSQTGPGYGYTF; CDR3 DNA: TGTGCCAGCAGCCAGACAGGGCCTGGCTATGGCTACACCTTC; D gene: TRBD1; J gene: TRBJ1-2; V gene: TRBV7-9; clone size: once
CDR3 protein: CASSRRGVYNEQFF; CDR3 DNA: TGTGCCAGCAGCCGGCGGGGCGTCTACAATGAGCAGTTCTTC; D gene: -; J gene: TRBJ2-1; V gene: TRBV5-4; clone size: once
CDR3 protein: CASSLGQGNTEAFF; CDR3 DNA: TGCGCCAGCAGCCTGGGACAGGGAAACACTGAAGCTTTCTTT; D gene: TRBD1; J gene: TRBJ1-1; V gene: TRBV4-3; clone size: -
CDR3 protein: CASSLQAENTEAFF; CDR3 DNA: TGCGCCAGCAGCCTTCAGGCAGAGAACACTGAAGCTTTCTTT; D gene: -; J gene: TRBJ1-1; V gene: TRBV5-1; clone size: -
CDR3 protein: CASSPAGAANSPLHF; CDR3 DNA: TGTGCCAGCAGCCCCGCGGGGGCGGCTAATTCACCCCTCCACTTT; D gene: -; J gene: TRBJ1-6; V gene: TRBV14; clone size: -
CDR3 protein: CASRRRGGRISEAFF; CDR3 DNA: TGTGCCAGCAGGCGCCGCGGGGGGCGGATCTCCGAAGCTTTCTTT; D gene: -; J gene: TRBJ1-1; V gene: TRBV5-4; clone size: -
CDR3 protein: CASSLGQGRETQYF; CDR3 DNA: TGTGCCAGCAGCCTGGGACAGGGGAGGGAGACCCAGTACTTC; D gene: TRBD1; J gene: TRBJ2-5; V gene: TRBV6-5; clone size: -
CDR3 protein: CASSSTGGFVYTF; CDR3 DNA: TGTGCCAGCAGTTCCACAGGGGGCTTTGTCTACACCTTC; D gene: TRBD1; J gene: TRBJ1-2; V gene: TRBV12-3/TRBV12-4; clone size: few
CDR3 protein: CASSLGQKAGELFF; CDR3 DNA: TGTGCCAGCAGCTTAGGACAGAAGGCCGGGGAGCTGTTTTTT; D gene: -; J gene: TRBJ2-2; V gene: TRBV7-9; clone size: once
CDR3 protein: CASSPVTGLLSTEAFF; CDR3 DNA: TGTGCCAGCAGCCCAGTAACGGGTCTTCTGAGCACTGAAGCTTTCTTT; D gene: -; J gene: TRBJ1-1; V gene: TRBV7-2; clone size: -
CDR3 protein: CASSQAQGRLHF; CDR3 DNA: TGTGCCAGCAGCCAAGCACAGGGAAGACTCCACTTT; D gene: -; J gene: TRBJ1-6; V gene: TRBV14; clone size: -
CDR3 protein: CASSLVSTSGGRTYEQYF; CDR3 DNA: TGTGCCAGCAGCTTAGTATCCACTAGCGGGGGGCGCACCTACGAGCAGTACTTC; D gene: TRBD2; J gene: TRBJ2-7; V gene: TRBV7-8; clone size: once
CDR3 protein: CASSFRQAAPLSGNTIYF; CDR3 DNA: TGCGCCAGCAGCTTCCGACAGGCGGCTCCCCTCTCTGGAAACACCATATATTTT; D gene: -; J gene: TRBJ1-3; V gene: TRBV5-1; clone size: -